What follows are 14 T cell receptor beta chains derived from one specimen sequenced in a study of blood T cell repertoires in COVID-19. Produced via immunoSEQ multiplex PCR; TCRdb's table is partial and in-frame only. The sample has around 100,000 clones; just under 80% are singletons. Sequencing used peripheral blood. These receptors originate from a man aged 65-85 years with active or convalescent COVID-19.

The genes are TRBV10-3 and TRBJ2-1; tentatively, D is TRBD1 (7 bases). CDR1 ENHRY and CDR2 SYGVKD come from the germline V gene. Trimming took 10 bases from V and 3 from J, leaving 16 bases between them. This CDR3 is built from 14 residues. In DNA form, the CDR3 reads TGTGCCACCGGGGGCCAGGGGGGCTACAATGAGCAGTTCTTC. This gives the protein CATGGQGGYNEQFF.

This clone has ten or more counts. CDR3 DNA sequence: TGTGCCAGCAGCCCAGGGGGGAACATTCAGTACTTC. Its translation: CASSPGGNIQYF. The chain couples TRBV9 to TRBJ2-4, with D possibly TRBD1 on 7 matching bases. Looked up from germline, CDR1 is SGDLS and CDR2 is YYNGEE. The V gene lost 4 bases and the J gene lost 7 bases, with 9 bases spanning the gap. The CDR3 consists of 12 residues.

This chain connects TRBV6-5 to TRBJ1-2; possible D gene TRBD1, 6 bases. Germline lookup yields CDR1 MNHEY and CDR2 SVGAGI. The CDR3 sequence is 12 residues long. Trimming removed 0 bases from V and 7 bases from J, with 6 bases in between. The CDR3 DNA reads as TGTGCCAGCAGTTACTCGACAGGTGGCTACACCTTC. This gives the protein CASSYSTGGYTF.

The CDR3 here is CASSLVGDFYEQYF. For the CDR3, the DNA is TGCGCCAGCAGCTTGGTTGGAGATTTCTACGAGCAGTACTTC. The chain recombines TRBV5-1 with TRBJ2-7; D unclear. The CDR3 is made up of 14 amino acids. Germline values: CDR1 SGHRS, CDR2 YFSETQ. With 0 bases removed from V and 3 bases from J, the gap between germline ends came to 10 bases.

The rearrangement links TRBV5-8 to TRBJ1-2, with no clear D. The ends were cut back, 2 bases at V and 4 bases at J, with 9 bases in the middle. CDR3 length: 13 amino acids. Looked up from germline, CDR1 is SGHTS and CDR2 is YDEGEE. The CDR3, as DNA: TGTGCCAGCAGCTTTCGCGAAATCTATGGCTACACCTTC. Amino acid sequence: CASSFREIYGYTF.

The chain carries TRBV19 and TRBJ1-1; tentatively, D is TRBD1 (5 bases). V was clipped by 3 bases and J by 2 bases, with 19 bases between them. The CDR3 runs 17 residues. Germline values: CDR1 LNHDA, CDR2 SQIVND (reference sequence). CDR3 loop: CASSIDGGGEFNTEAFF. DNA for the CDR3: TGTGCCAGTAGTATTGATGGGGGAGGAGAGTTTAACACTGAAGCTTTCTTT.

The rearrangement uses TRBV18 and TRBJ2-7; 7 bases fit TRBD2. The CDR3 sequence is 15 residues long. Trimming cost V 0 bases and J 5 bases; bases outside gene matches: 7. Germline CDR1 KGHSH, CDR2 LQKENI. The CDR3 nucleotides are TGTGCCAGCTCACCACCGGGAGGGACGACGGACGAGCAGTACTTC. This encodes CASSPPGGTTDEQYF.

This chain connects TRBV4-2 to TRBJ2-7; tentative D call: TRBD2 (7 bases). CDR1 is LGHNA, CDR2 YNFKEQ, per germline. The CDR3 length is 16 residues. Trimming took off 4 bases at V and 5 bases at J, with 21 bases between the two ends. CDR3 in DNA: TGTGCCAGCAGCCCAGGGGAGGTAGGGCTAGCGGACGAGCAGTACTTC. Translation gives CASSPGEVGLADEQYF.

The chain carries TRBV27 and TRBJ2-7, with TRBD1 as a possible D gene (6 bases). The CDR3 covers 14 residues. V lost 3 bases and J 3 bases, leaving 12 bases between the germline ends. The germline V gene encodes CDR1 MNHEY and CDR2 SMNVEV (reference sequence). The CDR3 sequence: CASSLLGHNYEQYF. The CDR3 DNA follows: TGTGCCAGCAGTTTGCTGGGACACAACTACGAGCAGTACTTC.

CDR3 sequence reads: CASHKDLSLTDTQYF. CDR3 nucleotide sequence: TGTGCCAGCCACAAGGACTTGAGTTTAACAGATACGCAGTATTTT. The V gene is TRBV11-2, the J gene TRBJ2-3, with D maybe TRBD2 (5 bases). Germline CDR1 is SGHAT and CDR2 is FQNNGV. There are 15 residues in the CDR3. V dropped 8 bases and J dropped 3 bases, with 18 bases sitting between them. Based on the CDR3 plus reference TRBV11-2 and TRBJ2-3, the full variable domain is EAGVAQSPRYKIIEKRQSVAFWCNPISGHATLYWYQQILGQGPKLLIQFQNNGVVDDSQLPKDRFSAERLKGVDSTLKIQPAKLEDSAVYLCASHKDLSLTDTQYFGPGTRLTVL.

This chain links TRBV5-4 with TRBJ2-5; a possible D gene is TRBD2 (6 bases). This CDR3 is built from 13 residues. V shed 3 bases and J shed 2 bases, with 8 bases lying between them. Germline loops: CDR1 SGHNT, CDR2 YYREEE (reference sequence). The CDR3 here is CASSSGGQETQYF. The CDR3, as DNA: TGTGCCAGCAGCTCCGGGGGACAAGAGACCCAGTACTTC. The full variable domain, in which reference TRBV5-4 and TRBJ2-5 provide the parts outside the CDR3, is ETGVTQSPTHLIKTRGQQVTLRCSSQSGHNTVSWYQQALGQGPQFIFQYYREEENGRGNFPPRFSGLQFPNYSSELNVNALELDDSALYLCASSSGGQETQYFGPGTRLLVL.

V and J are TRBV4-2 and TRBJ2-7; 9 bases map to TRBD1. Germline V CDR1 and CDR2: LGHNA, YNFKEQ. V was pared by 4 bases and J by 3 bases, with 10 bases of the junction left unmatched. The length of the CDR3 is 16 residues. The CDR3 spells CASSRVGQGYFYEQYF. The DNA of the CDR3 is TGTGCCAGCAGCCGCGTCGGACAGGGGTACTTCTACGAGCAGTACTTC.

The chain uses TRBV6-1 and TRBJ1-1; no clear D. The CDR3 is 13 amino acids. Looked up from germline, CDR1 is MNHNS and CDR2 is SASEGT. V was pared by 2 bases and J by 6 bases, with 10 bases between. CDR3 DNA sequence: TGTGCCAGCAGTGAAACCGACGGGGCTGAAGCTTTCTTT. Translation gives CASSETDGAEAFF.

The gene calls are TRBV2 and TRBJ1-5, with TRBD1 matching over 11 bases. This CDR3 has 14 residues. With 6 bases clipped from V and 5 bases from J, the junction kept 3 bases outside the gene matches. Germline CDR1 is SNHLY and CDR2 is FYNNEI. CDR3 DNA sequence: TGTGCCAGCAGCGTGGACAGGGGGCATCAGCCCCAGCATTTT. This encodes CASSVDRGHQPQHF. Full variable domain (remainder filled in from reference TRBV2 and TRBJ1-5): EPEVTQTPSHQVTQMGQEVILRCVPISNHLYFYWYRQILGQKVEFLVSFYNNEISEKSEIFDDQFSVERPDGSNFTLKIRSTKLEDSAMYFCASSVDRGHQPQHFGDGTRLSIL.